This T cell receptor (beta chain) was observed in a study of Graves' ophthalmopathy and Graves' hyperthyroidism. J gave up 4 bases and V 5 bases, and 3 bases lay outside the gene matches. The CDR3 is 14 residues long. The germline gives CDR1 SEHNR, CDR2 FQNEAQ (reference sequence). Transcripts of RNA were the source for amplifying TCR beta CDR3 regions. First-round RT-PCR with HTBI primers preceded a second-round multiplex PCR. TCRdb used MiXCR to reprocess the multiplex PCR reads, holding one entry per CDR3 protein. Seen here are some 750,000 distinct CDR3 sequences, around 40% observed once, and the top ten hold approximately 43%.

The sequence was collected from an adult man with Graves' ophthalmopathy. The source material was peripheral blood. The V call is TRBV7-9, the J call TRBJ1-3; the match to TRBD1 covers 9 bases. DNA of the CDR3: TGTGCCAGCAGCCAGGACAGGGGAGGAAACACCATATATTTT. Translation: CASSQDRGGNTIYF. Filled out from reference TRBV7-9 and TRBJ1-3, the complete variable domain reads DTGVSQNPRHKITKRGQNVTFRCDPISEHNRLYWYRQTLGQGPEFLTYFQNEAQLEKSRLLSDRFSAERPKGSFSTLEIQRTEQGDSAMYLCASSQDRGGNTIYFGEGSWLTVV.